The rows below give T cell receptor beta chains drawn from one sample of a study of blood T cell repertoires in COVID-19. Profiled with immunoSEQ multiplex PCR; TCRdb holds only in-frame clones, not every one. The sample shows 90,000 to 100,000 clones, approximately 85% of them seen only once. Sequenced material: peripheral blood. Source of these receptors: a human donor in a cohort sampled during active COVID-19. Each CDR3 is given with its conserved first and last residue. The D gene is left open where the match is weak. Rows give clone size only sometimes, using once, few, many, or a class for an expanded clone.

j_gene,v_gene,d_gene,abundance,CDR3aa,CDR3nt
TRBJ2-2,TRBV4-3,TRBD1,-,CASSQAPGTVNTGELFF,TGCGCCAGCAGCCAAGCCCCCGGGACAGTTAACACCGGGGAGCTGTTTTTT
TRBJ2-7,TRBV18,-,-,CASSPGAEQYF,TGTGCCAGCTCACCGGGAGCCGAGCAGTACTTC
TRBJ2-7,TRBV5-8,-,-,CASSPAPSTRATPYEQYF,TGTGCCAGCAGCCCCGCCCCGTCTACTAGAGCTACACCCTACGAGCAGTACTTC
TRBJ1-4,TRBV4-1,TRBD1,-,CASSQDRLRGEKLFF,TGCGCCAGCAGCCAGGACAGGCTACGAGGTGAAAAACTGTTTTTT
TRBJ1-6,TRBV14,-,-,CASSQDPGVGRPLHF,TGTGCCAGCAGCCAAGATCCGGGGGTCGGGCGACCCCTCCACTTT
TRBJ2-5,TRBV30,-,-,CAWSGGLGGTQYF,TGTGCCTGGAGTGGTGGCCTCGGGGGGACCCAGTACTTC
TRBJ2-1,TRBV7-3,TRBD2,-,CASSSRGGRGNEQFF,TGTGCCAGCAGCTCCCGGGGCGGGAGAGGCAATGAGCAGTTCTTC
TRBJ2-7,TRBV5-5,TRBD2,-,CASSLELGGTYEQYF,TGTGCCAGCAGCTTGGAACTGGGAGGGACCTACGAGCAGTACTTC
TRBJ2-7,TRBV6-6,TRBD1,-,CASTGTGSSYEQYF,TGTGCCAGCACTGGGACAGGGAGCTCCTACGAGCAGTACTTC
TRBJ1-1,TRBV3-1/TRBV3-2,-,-,CASSQAQTNTEAFF,TGTGCCAGCAGCCAAGCACAGACGAACACTGAAGCTTTCTTT
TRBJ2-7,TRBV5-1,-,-,CASSLQGLSYEQYF,TGCGCCAGCAGCTTACAGGGCCTCTCCTACGAGCAGTACTTC
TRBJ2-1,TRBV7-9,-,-,CASTRTSNEQFF,TGTGCCAGCACCCGTACTAGCAATGAGCAGTTCTTC
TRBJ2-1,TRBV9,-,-,CASSPLSGSSYNEQFF,TGTGCCAGCAGCCCCCTAAGTGGGAGCTCCTACAATGAGCAGTTCTTC
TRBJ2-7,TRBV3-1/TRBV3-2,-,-,CASSQYYEQYF,TGTGCCAGCAGCCAATACTACGAGCAGTACTTC
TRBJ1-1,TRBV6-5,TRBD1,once,CASSYGQGNTEAFF,TGTGCCAGCAGTTACGGACAGGGTAACACTGAAGCTTTCTTT
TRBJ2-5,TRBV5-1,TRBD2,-,CASSLGLAGGREETQYF,TGCGCCAGCAGCTTGGGGCTAGCGGGGGGAAGGGAAGAGACCCAGTACTTC
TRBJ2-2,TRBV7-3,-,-,CASLQAANTGELFF,TGTGCCAGCCTACAAGCGGCGAACACCGGGGAGCTGTTTTTT
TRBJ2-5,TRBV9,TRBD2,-,CASNKLAAEETQYF,TGTGCCAGCAACAAACTAGCGGCAGAAGAGACCCAGTACTTC
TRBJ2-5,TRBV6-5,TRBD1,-,CASSYLDREETQYF,TGTGCCAGCAGTTACTTAGACAGGGAAGAGACCCAGTACTTC
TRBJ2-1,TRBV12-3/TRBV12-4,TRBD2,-,CASSYAGGQFF,TGTGCCAGCAGTTACGCGGGGGGGCAGTTCTTC
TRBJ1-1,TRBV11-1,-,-,CASSLGGAQGAFF,TGTGCCAGCAGCTTAGGCGGAGCCCAAGGAGCTTTCTTT
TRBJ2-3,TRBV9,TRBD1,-,CASSPPRDRETDTQYF,TGTGCCAGCAGCCCTCCCCGGGACAGGGAAACAGATACGCAGTATTTT
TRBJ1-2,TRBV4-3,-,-,CASSQDVRFRYGYTF,TGCGCCAGCAGCCAAGACGTCAGGTTTCGGTATGGCTACACCTTC
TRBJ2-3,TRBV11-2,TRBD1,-,CASSLEQGVRTDTQYF,TGTGCCAGCAGCTTAGAACAGGGGGTGCGCACAGATACGCAGTATTTT